This T cell receptor (beta chain) was profiled in a study of T cells after yellow fever vaccination. The overall study: Researchers used SMART-Seq v4 Ultra Low Input to prepare fractions that had low cell numbers.

Study-wide findings and caveats: Reappearing after the booster were most of the clones from primary vaccination (less than 98% CD4, 88% CD8). It was a small share of clonotypes that appeared in both CD4 and CD8 compartments.

It was through 5'RACE template switching that TCR cDNA was made, with a universal primer site and UMIs added. One entry per CDR3 protein results from TCRdb running MiXCR on the 5' RACE reads. Altogether some 120,000 distinct CDR3 sequences are present, roughly 15% being singletons, with the ten largest covering roughly 43%. In this sample, this clonotype turned up a few times. The target antigen is unknown. The CDR3 sequence is 12 residues long. The sample here was CD8+ T cells sorted from PBMCs, taken 5 days after the yellow fever booster vaccination. The chain combines TRBV12-1 with TRBJ2-7. TRBV12-1 is tagged as a pseudogene. The source is a man aged 18 to 29 who received the YFV17D yellow fever vaccine. The CDR3 loop reads CASSYKTYEQYV. The CDR3, as DNA: TGTGCCAGCAGCTACAAGACCTACGAGCAGTACGTC.